This T cell receptor beta chain was identified during a study of blood T cell repertoires in COVID-19. Overall study context: Both acute and convalescent COVID-19 samples were obtained from the United States, Italy and Spain. The analysed material was cDNA or gDNA that came from T cells, B-cell-depleted T cells, or PBMCs.

As processed by the authors: The authors estimated nucleated cell counts from reference gene primer amplification. Profiling relied on immunoSEQ multiplex PCR, and the TCRdb table lists in-frame clones only, not all of them. The V and J calls and clone size were taken over from that table, and D and trimming were inferred from the DNA. The sample has fewer than 100,000 clones, about 76% seen once. The sample comprised peripheral blood. The TCR sequence derives from a human donor in a cohort sampled during active COVID-19.

The CDR3 DNA follows: TGTGCCAGCAGCTTAAGGGCTAGCGGTAGCTCCTACAATGAGCAGTTCTTC. This translates into CASSLRASGSSYNEQFF. The chain carries TRBV7-3 and TRBJ2-1, with TRBD2 matching 7 bases. Germline loops: CDR1 SGHTA, CDR2 FQGTGA. The CDR3 runs to 17 residues. J lost 0 bases, V lost 1 base, and 6 bases had no gene match.